The 19 T cell receptor beta chains below come from one sample, sequenced in a study of CD8+ T cells in alopecia areata. Following extraction, RNA underwent reverse transcription to cDNA, which served as the sequencing template. Sequencing used immunoSEQ multiplex PCR; TCRdb keeps in-frame clones, though not all of them. Among roughly 97,000 clones listed, less than 50% were seen once. Sequenced sample: CD4+ T cells sorted from blood. The receptors shown here come from a human donor with alopecia areata.

This clone was seen once. In DNA form, the CDR3 reads TGTGCCAGCAATGGACTAGCGTCCTACAATGAGCAGTTCTTC. Its protein is CASNGLASYNEQFF. This chain connects TRBV6-5 to TRBJ2-1, with 9 bases fitting TRBD2. The germline V gene has CDR1 MNHEY and CDR2 SVGAGI. CDR3 length: 14 amino acids. V dropped 7 bases and J dropped 1; count of bases not matched to a gene: 2.

V gene TRBV29-1 combines with J gene TRBJ2-7; D remains unclear. CDR1 SQVTM and CDR2 ANQGSEA come from the germline V gene. This CDR3 region has 11 residues. Trimming cost V 3 bases and J 12 bases, with 15 bases left between them. This CDR3 reads CSVESAASRYF. The DNA for the CDR3 is TGCAGCGTTGAGTCGGCGGCCAGCAGGTACTTC.

The V and J genes are TRBV28 and TRBJ2-1; D gene uncertain. This CDR3 has 13 amino acids. The ends were cut back, 9 bases at V and 4 bases at J, with 13 bases in the middle. The V gene's germline CDR1 is MDHEN and CDR2 SYDVKM. The CDR3 reads CASIRPVYNEQFF. The CDR3 DNA is TGTGCCAGTATTAGACCCGTTTACAATGAGCAGTTCTTC.

The J gene is TRBJ2-1, the V gene TRBV4-1; D is undetermined. CDR3 length: 18 residues. V was shortened by 5 bases and J by 0 bases, with 20 bases between the two germline ends. Germline loops: CDR1 MGHRA, CDR2 YSYEKL. This CDR3 reads CASSSRPGRTSSYNEQFF. The CDR3 DNA is TGCGCCAGCAGCTCGAGACCAGGAAGGACGAGCTCCTACAATGAGCAGTTCTTC.

This clone was detected a few times. The chain recombines TRBV7-9 with TRBJ2-1; the D gene is possibly TRBD2 (6 bases). The germline V gene has CDR1 SEHNR and CDR2 FQNEAQ (reference sequence). This CDR3 region has 17 residues. With 1 base removed from V and 6 bases from J, the gap between germline ends came to 19 bases. DNA for the CDR3: TGTGCCAGCAGCTTAGTAGCGGCAAGAATGGAGGGCAATGAGCAGTTCTTC. It translates to CASSLVAARMEGNEQFF.

The chain couples TRBV19 to TRBJ1-5; D gene ambiguous. The ends were cut back, 7 bases at V and 3 bases at J, with 10 bases in the middle. The V gene's germline CDR1 is LNHDA and CDR2 SQIVND (reference sequence). This CDR3 is built from 13 residues. DNA for the CDR3: TGTGCCAGTATTGGACGGTACAATCAGCCCCAGCATTTT. The encoded protein is CASIGRYNQPQHF.

The table lists this clone with a few counts. The chain recombines TRBV9 with TRBJ1-2; TRBD1 aligns across 7 bases. The germline gives CDR1 SGDLS, CDR2 YYNGEE. J was trimmed by 1 base and V by 4 bases; bases with no gene match: 10. This CDR3 comprises 16 residues. CDR3 loop: CASSPQGYRGNYGYTF. CDR3 nucleotide sequence: TGTGCCAGCAGCCCTCAAGGTTACAGGGGTAACTATGGCTACACCTTC.

This clone was found a few times. The junction departs from germline at one end; a sequencing error may be responsible. The V gene is TRBV7-2, the J gene TRBJ2-3, with D possibly matching TRBD1 (5 bases). CDR3 length equals 14 residues. From germline, CDR1 is SGHTA and CDR2 FQGNSA. The CDR3 loop is CASNLGHLESTQYF. CDR3 nucleotides: TGTGCCAGCAACTTAGGACACCTGGAGAGCACGCAGTATTTT.

V usage is TRBV5-1 and J usage is TRBJ2-3; 10 bases line up with TRBD2. The V gene end was trimmed by 4 bases and the J gene end by 10 bases; junction bases not matched to a gene: 15. The CDR3 is made up of 16 amino acids. Per germline, CDR1 SGHRS and CDR2 YFSETQ. The CDR3 nucleotides are TGCGCCAGCAGCGGGGGGCCGGCACTAGCGGGACTGGCGCAGTATTTT. Translation gives CASSGGPALAGLAQYF.

The chain links TRBV15 to TRBJ2-1; 7 bases match TRBD1. There are 15 residues in the CDR3. Germline V gene sequence: CDR1 LNHNV, CDR2 YYDKDF (reference sequence). With V trimmed by 3 bases and J by 8 bases, 10 bases remained unmatched. CDR3 protein: CATSSRPRQGHEQFF. CDR3 coding DNA: TGTGCCACCAGCAGCAGACCAAGACAGGGCCATGAGCAGTTCTTC.

This clone has only a few counts. V and J are TRBV27 and TRBJ1-1, with TRBD1 as a possible D gene (6 bases). Per germline, CDR1 MNHEY and CDR2 SMNVEV (reference sequence). Trimming removed 6 bases at V and 5 bases at J, with 16 bases between. The CDR3 covers 14 residues. The CDR3 DNA sequence: TGTGCCAGCAGCCCATACAGGGATGGGACTGAAGCTTTCTTT. As protein: CASSPYRDGTEAFF.

This clone appeared many times. The chain couples TRBV28 to TRBJ2-1, with TRBD1 identical over 7 bases. The V gene end was trimmed by 6 bases and the J gene end by 7 bases; junction bases not matched to a gene: 3. The CDR3 is made up of 12 amino acids. The germline V gene has CDR1 MDHEN and CDR2 SYDVKM. In DNA, the CDR3 is TGTGCCAGCAGCCGACAGGGAAATGAGCAGTTCTTC. Protein product: CASSRQGNEQFF.

This clone was seen a few times. V usage is TRBV7-6 and J usage is TRBJ1-1; D perhaps matches TRBD1 (6 bases). V was clipped by 1 base and J by 4 bases, with 16 bases between them. The CDR3 spans 16 residues. The germline V gene encodes CDR1 SGHVS and CDR2 FNYEAQ. CDR3 protein: CASSLVYTGRGTEAFF. As DNA, the CDR3 is TGTGCCAGCAGCTTAGTTTACACAGGGAGAGGCACTGAAGCTTTCTTT.

This clone has just a few counts. The rearrangement joins TRBV5-1 to TRBJ1-1, with D possibly matching TRBD1 (5 bases). Germline CDR1 SGHRS, CDR2 YFSETQ. CDR3 size: 13 residues. Trimming shortened V by 3 bases and J by 1 base, and 7 bases separated the two germline ends. CDR3 coding DNA: TGCGCCAGCAGCTGGGACGGGAACACTGAAGCTTTCTTT. It translates to CASSWDGNTEAFF.

This clone has just a few counts. The chain recombines TRBV29-1 with TRBJ1-2, with no clear D. The V gene's germline CDR1 is SQVTM and CDR2 ANQGSEA. The length of the CDR3 is 13 residues. Between the trimmed V and J ends, which lost 6 bases and 5 bases, there was a span of 16 bases. In DNA form, the CDR3 reads TGCAGCGTCTCCACCCAGATAGGGTATGGCTACACCTTC. It codes for CSVSTQIGYGYTF.

The CDR3 sequence: CASTPNNEQFF. CDR3 DNA sequence: TGTGCCAGCACACCAAACAATGAGCAGTTCTTC. V and J are TRBV2 and TRBJ2-1; D not certain. V was clipped by 7 bases and J by 5 bases, with 6 bases between them. Germline-derived CDR1 and CDR2 are SNHLY and FYNNEI. This CDR3 contains 11 residues.

This clone has only a few counts. This chain connects TRBV2 to TRBJ2-1, with unresolved D. The CDR3 covers 15 residues. Trimming left V 10 bases short and J 3 bases short, with 19 bases between. Looked up from germline, CDR1 is SNHLY and CDR2 is FYNNEI. The CDR3 DNA follows: TGTGCCATTAGTTTCACCACATCAGACTACAATGAGCAGTTCTTC. Translation: CAISFTTSDYNEQFF.

This clone came up once. This chain connects TRBV29-1 to TRBJ2-7, with D possibly TRBD2 on 5 matching bases. V was shortened by 7 bases and J by 5 bases, with 15 bases between the two germline ends. The CDR3 consists of 12 residues. Germline assignment: CDR1 SQVTM and CDR2 ANQGSEA. In DNA form, the CDR3 reads TGCAGCGCAAACATACGGGGAAACGAGCAGTACTTC. Protein: CSANIRGNEQYF.

This chain connects TRBV4-3 to TRBJ2-7, with 8 bases aligning to TRBD1. The ends lost 3 bases at V and 6 bases at J; junction bases unmatched: 4. CDR1 and CDR2 (germline): LGHNA, YSLEER. This CDR3 comprises 13 residues. The CDR3 loop is CASSHRTGSEQYF. CDR3 bases: TGCGCCAGCAGCCACCGGACAGGGAGCGAGCAGTACTTC.